One and the same sample provided the 6 T cell receptor beta chains below, sequenced in a study of blood T cell repertoires in COVID-19. TCRdb's table, derived via immunoSEQ multiplex PCR, lists solely in-frame clones and lacks some. The sample contains over 45,000 clones, approximately 85% of which appear only once. The specimen sequenced was peripheral blood. The receptors originated from a man aged 40-50 years with acute or convalescent COVID-19.

This sequence joins TRBV30 and TRBJ1-2; tentative D call: TRBD1 (5 bases). CDR3 size: 15 residues. Germline assignment: CDR1 GTSNPN and CDR2 SVGIG (reference sequence). Trimming pared 3 bases from V and 5 bases from J, leaving 19 bases between. CDR3: CAWRDTDTLWYGYTF. The CDR3 DNA is TGTGCCTGGAGGGACACGGATACCTTGTGGTATGGCTACACCTTC.

The genes are TRBV7-9 and TRBJ2-1; tentative D call: TRBD1 (5 bases). CDR1 is SEHNR and CDR2 is FQNEAQ in the germline V gene (reference sequence). V lost 6 bases, J lost 7 bases, and 16 bases lay in between. This CDR3 comprises 14 residues. CDR3 bases: TGTGCCAGCAGGGGCCAGGGTTCAGTAAATGAGCAGTTCTTC. Translating gives CASRGQGSVNEQFF. Full variable domain (missing parts from reference TRBV7-9 and TRBJ2-1): DTGVSQNPRHKITKRGQNVTFRCDPISEHNRLYWYRQTLGQGPEFLTYFQNEAQLEKSRLLSDRFSAERPKGSFSTLEIQRTEQGDSAMYLCASRGQGSVNEQFFGPGTRLTVL.

The chain couples TRBV9 to TRBJ1-2; TRBD1 matches 7 bases. Losses at the gene ends were 2 bases for V and 8 bases for J; bases not matched to a gene: 6. The CDR3 is 13 residues long. CDR1 and CDR2 from the germline V gene are SGDLS and YYNGEE. Here the CDR3 reads CASSVRTGSGYTF. CDR3 DNA: TGTGCCAGCAGCGTCCGGACAGGAAGCGGCTACACCTTC.

The chain combines TRBV28 with TRBJ1-5; no firm D call. The CDR3 runs to 15 residues. Trimming shortened V by 6 bases and J by 5 bases, and 17 bases separated the two germline ends. Per germline, CDR1 MDHEN and CDR2 SYDVKM. CDR3 nucleotides: TGTGCCAGCAGGTCCCACTCGCCGACTCATCAGCCCCAGCATTTT. Its translation is CASRSHSPTHQPQHF.

The chain carries TRBV3-1 (or the pseudogene TRBV3-2) and TRBJ2-1; D is ambiguous. The CDR3 runs 12 residues. V shed 0 bases and J shed 10 bases, with 7 bases lying between them. Germline CDR1 is LGHDT and CDR2 is YNNKEL (reference sequence). The DNA of the CDR3 is TGTGCCAGCAGCCAAGATCCGCGAGAGCAGTTCTTC. Translation: CASSQDPREQFF.

The rearrangement links TRBV7-2 to TRBJ1-5, with unresolved D. Trimming took 3 bases from V and 0 from J, leaving 9 bases between them. From germline, CDR1 is SGHTA and CDR2 FQGNSA. The CDR3 runs 15 residues. The CDR3 loop is CASSFGMYSNQPQHF. Here the CDR3 DNA reads TGTGCCAGCAGCTTCGGGATGTATAGCAATCAGCCCCAGCATTTT.